Listed below are T cell receptor beta chains from one sample, sequenced in a study of cytomegalovirus exposure and HLA in healthy donors. This table comes from immunoSEQ multiplex PCR, and its TCRdb copy is limited to in-frame clones, with some not included. This sample has about 150,000 clones, with over 65% found just once. Material: PBMCs. Receptor source: a woman aged 30 to 39 in good health and CMV-seropositive. Each CDR3 is given with its conserved first and last residue. Part of the rows lack a size; the others show once, few, many or a class for expanded clones.

CASSLGTSGSPYEQYF	-	TRBV11-3	16
CATSRDRTSGRTSTDTQYF	-	TRBV15	19
CASSEALAGGYYEQYF	-	TRBV6-1	16
CASSPGVGGAGYNEQFF	-	TRBV4-2	17
CASSQRSQVNEQFF	once	TRBV4-1	14
CASRLSGGAYEQYF	-	TRBV6-5	14
CASSRNRVLNTEAFF	-	TRBV6-5	15
CASSPGLATGEQYF	few	TRBV11-2	14
CASSEALAGYTF	few	TRBV2	12
CASSSPGTSGRGAYEQYF	-	TRBV7-2	18
CAISDSDSIYNEQFF	-	TRBV10-3	15
CASSTTTGGDSEQYF	once	TRBV6-1	15
CASSSVTGELFF	-	TRBV27	12
CASSLIGGGEQYF	once	TRBV5-4	13
CAWSRQGGTEAFF	-	TRBV30	13
CASSRDRVDEKLFF	-	TRBV6-1	14
CATSRPPGLLSSGANVLTF	-	TRBV15	19
CASSPQREGNEQFF	-	TRBV18	14
CATSRGQDLNEKLFF	-	TRBV15	15
CASSEPGTVSYEQYF	-	TRBV25-1	15
CASSIPPGFKETQYF	once	TRBV11-2	15
CSVGTAYEQYF	-	TRBV29-1	11
CASSGASGQETQYF	-	TRBV6-5	14
CASRTGGSYEQYF	-	TRBV25-1	13
CSVGDRTNQPQHF	once	TRBV29-1	13
CASSLFDRGYEQYF	-	TRBV28	14
CASSQVPGGRYEQYF	-	TRBV4-1	15
CATSFGGDTEAFF	-	TRBV9	13
CASSDRVYEQYF	few	TRBV28	12
CASSLPGANTGELFF	once	TRBV5-1	15
CASSLVVFSGNTEAFF	-	TRBV5-1	16
CASSLGGTRAYEQYF	few	TRBV11-1	15
CASSEGTSGTETQYF	-	TRBV9	15
CASSQEGVGYGYTF	-	TRBV23-1	14
CASTPGYRSGPNTGELFF	-	TRBV5-1	18
CASRQTAGAGTEAFF	-	TRBV6-5	15
CASKAGHSSYNEQFF	-	TRBV6-1	15
CASSLVIGGRGTGELFF	-	TRBV5-1	17
CSVGVGGPNTGELFF	few	TRBV29-1	15
CAWNLGLADNEQFF	-	TRBV30	14
CASRTGSNEKLFF	-	TRBV7-9	13
CASSLIRAQQPQHF	-	TRBV5-8	14